This TCR beta chain comes out of a study of shared clonotypes between healthy human individuals. Naive CD8 populations comprised CD45RO-negative cells positively selected for CCR7, excluding terminally differentiated effector memory CD45RA+ cells. On this clone itself: The antigen remains unidentified.

Findings of the study overall: Four donors shared approximately 5% of their naive CD4 clonotypes. Depth was large, yet rarefaction showed that sorted-subset sequencing was incomplete. Memory subsets had estimated richness that was generally smaller than that of naive subsets.

Researchers divided each subset's genomic DNA evenly across several immunoSEQ plates. Method: immunoSEQ multiplex PCR; TCRdb's copy keeps in-frame clones and lacks some. The table includes 1.5 million to 2.5 million clones, about 94% detected once. This CDR3 contains 14 residues. Germline lookup yields CDR1 SEHNR and CDR2 FQNEAQ (reference sequence). V gave up 6 bases and J gave up 3 bases, with 15 bases separating them. The J gene is TRBJ2-7, the V gene TRBV7-9; TRBD2 is a possible D gene (6 bases). The sequence came from a man between 18 and 29 years old in good health. The sequencing input was naive CD8+ T cells sorted from blood. CDR3 sequence (DNA): TGTGCCAGCAGTTCGACCGGGGGATACTACGAGCAGTACTTC. It codes for CASSSTGGYYEQYF.